Listed below are T cell receptor beta chains from one sample, sequenced in a study of blood T cells in healthy people across ages. A single record per CDR3 protein comes from TCRdb applying MiXCR to the 5' RACE reads. Of some 1.4 million distinct CDR3 sequences in the sample, about 40% were seen once. Material for sequencing was blood. The receptors shown here come from a woman aged 18-29 years in good health. CDR3s include the opening cysteine and the closing phenylalanine or tryptophan. The D gene is left open where the match is weak. A row's size may be missing; if present it is once, few, many or a size class.

J | V | size | D | DNA | CDR3
TRBJ1-2 | TRBV29-1 | many | . | TGCAGCGTTGACGGACAGCAGGCTAACTATGGCTACACCTTC | CSVDGQQANYGYTF
TRBJ1-2 | TRBV20-1 | many | TRBD1 | TGCAGTGCTAGAGTTGAGCAGGGGGAGATGGGTGGCTACACCTTC | CSARVEQGEMGGYTF
TRBJ1-1 | TRBV29-1 | once | . | TGCAGCGTCGAAGGGTACACTGAAGCTTTCTTT | CSVEGYTEAFF
TRBJ2-7 | TRBV3-1 | . | TRBD2 | TGTGCCAGCAGCCAAGTGACTAGCGTCACCCACGAGCAGTACTTC | CASSQVTSVTHEQYF
TRBJ1-2 | TRBV7-9 | few | . | TGTGCCAGCAGCCCGCTGGGGGGCTACACCTTC | CASSPLGGYTF
TRBJ2-4 | TRBV4-1 | . | TRBD2 | TGCGCCAGCAGCCAAGAGCAACTAGCGGGGACCCGGAGGGGCAAAAACATTCAGTACTTC | CASSQEQLAGTRRGKNIQYF
TRBJ2-2 | TRBV2 | . | TRBD2 | TGTGCCAGCAGTGAGTCTAGCGGATACACCGGGGAGCTGTTTTTT | CASSESSGYTGELFF
TRBJ2-7 | TRBV6-1 | . | . | TGTGCCAGCCGCCTCCGGGTAGACGAGCAGTACTTC | CASRLRVDEQYF
TRBJ2-5 | TRBV20-1 | . | TRBD2 | TGCAGTGCCGTGGGGACTAGCGGGACGCTGCGAGAGACCCAGTACTTC | CSAVGTSGTLRETQYF
TRBJ1-1 | TRBV13 | . | . | TGTGCCAGCAGCATAGGAAAGGGCACAGGGTGTTTCTTT | CASSIGKGTGCFF
TRBJ1-2 | TRBV7-9 | . | . | TGTGCCAGCAGCTTAGTAGCAGGACCGGGTGGCTACACCTTC | CASSLVAGPGGYTF
TRBJ2-2 | TRBV7-2 | few | . | TGTGCCAGCAGCTTAGGGAGGGCGAACACCGGGGAGCTGTTTTTT | CASSLGRANTGELFF
TRBJ2-3 | TRBV6-1 | . | TRBD2 | TGTGCCAGCAGTACTAGCGGGGACCTCACAGATACGCAGTATTTT | CASSTSGDLTDTQYF
TRBJ1-2 | TRBV6-1 | . | TRBD1 | TGTGCCAGCAGTGGAAGAGACAGGGCCCTCAACTATGGCTACACCTTC | CASSGRDRALNYGYTF
TRBJ2-7 | TRBV2 | . | TRBD1 | TGTGCCAGCAGCAGAACGACAGGGGGGAACTCCTACGAGCAGTACTTC | CASSRTTGGNSYEQYF
TRBJ2-6 | TRBV5-1 | . | TRBD2 | TGCGCCAGCAGCTCCACCGGACTAGCGGGCCGGTACCACTCTGGGGCCAACGTCCTGACTTTC | CASSSTGLAGRYHSGANVLTF
TRBJ1-6 | TRBV3-1 | few | . | TGTGCCAGCAGCCAAGTTGGGGCGACAAAGGGCAATTCACCCCTCCACTTT | CASSQVGATKGNSPLHF
TRBJ2-7 | TRBV5-1 | many | . | TGTGCCAGCAGTTTAAGGCTCTCCTACGAGCAGTACTTC | CASSLRLSYEQYF
TRBJ2-4 | TRBV5-1 | . | . | TGCGCCAGCTCCTCGAGGTGGGGGACGGACATTCAGTACTTC | CASSSRWGTDIQYF
TRBJ2-5 | TRBV20-1 | few | TRBD2 | TGCAGTGCTAGAGCGGGGGGGTCGGGCAATGAGCAGTACTTC | CSARAGGSGNEQYF
TRBJ2-1 | TRBV12-5 | . | TRBD2 | TGTGCTAGTGCCAAAGGAGGCGGGAGGGGCCCAATTATGTCCTACAATGAGCAGTTCTTC | CASAKGGGRGPIMSYNEQFF
TRBJ2-1 | TRBV5-1 | . | TRBD2 | TGCGCCAGCAGCTTGGGGTTTGTTAGCGGGGGGGCGAATGAGCAGTTCTTC | CASSLGFVSGGANEQFF
TRBJ1-2 | TRBV12-3/TRBV12-4 | once | . | TGTGCCAGCAGCCCGACCCGGACAGAGTATGGCTACACCTTC | CASSPTRTEYGYTF
TRBJ1-5 | TRBV4-1 | . | . | TGCGTCAGCAGCCCATCTGAAGGCGGGCCCCAGCATTTT | CVSSPSEGGPQHF
TRBJ1-4 | TRBV10-3 | . | . | TGTGCCATCAGCCGGACAGTTAATGAAAAACTGTTTTTT | CAISRTVNEKLFF
TRBJ2-7 | TRBV11-2 | . | TRBD1 | TGTGCCAGCAGCTTAGACGGGCCGGACAGGGGATCCTACGAGCAGTACTTC | CASSLDGPDRGSYEQYF
TRBJ2-1 | TRBV6-5 | few | TRBD2 | TGTGCCAGCAGCCGAAGCGGGAGCCCCTACAATGAGCAGTTCTTC | CASSRSGSPYNEQFF
TRBJ1-4 | TRBV4-1 | few | . | TGCGCCAGCAGCCAAGGTCCGTGGCAAATGTTTTTT | CASSQGPWQMFF
TRBJ2-7 | TRBV2 | many | . | TGTGCCAGCAGCCCCTTAGCAGAGCAGTACTTC | CASSPLAEQYF
TRBJ2-1 | TRBV4-2 | few | TRBD1 | TGTGCCAGCAGCCAAGAATGGCAGGGGGCTATGAATGAGCAGTTCTTC | CASSQEWQGAMNEQFF
TRBJ2-7 | TRBV20-1 | few | TRBD2 | TGCAGTGCTCTCGACGGACTAGCCTACGAGCAGTACTTC | CSALDGLAYEQYF
TRBJ2-2 | TRBV6-6 | . | . | TGTGCCAGCAGTCACCTGGACCCCTGGACCGGGGAGCTGTTTTTT | CASSHLDPWTGELFF
TRBJ2-3 | TRBV11-2 | . | . | TGTGCCAGCAGCTTAGATCCCGAGCGCGACCCCAGAGATACGCAGTATTTT | CASSLDPERDPRDTQYF
TRBJ2-7 | TRBV4-1 | . | . | TGCGCCAGCAGCCAAGGTTCGTGGGACACCAACTACGAGCAGTACTTC | CASSQGSWDTNYEQYF
TRBJ1-2 | TRBV20-1 | few | TRBD1 | TGCAGTGCCCGAACCGGGGAGGGGGCCTATGGCTACACCTTC | CSARTGEGAYGYTF
TRBJ2-5 | TRBV5-1 | few | . | TGCGCCAGCAGCCCTCAGATGATGACGGGACAAGAGACCCAGTACTTC | CASSPQMMTGQETQYF
TRBJ1-1 | TRBV7-9 | . | . | TGTGCCAGCAGCCTCCCTTTGATTGGCAGCCCGGACACTGAAGCTTTCTTT | CASSLPLIGSPDTEAFF
TRBJ2-1 | TRBV10-2 | once | . | TGCGCCAGCAATAGCCAGCAAGAGACCCAGTTCTTC | CASNSQQETQFF
TRBJ2-6 | TRBV6-1 | . | TRBD2 | TGTGCCAGCAGTGAAGTCGGGCCGGGACTAGTAGGATCTGGGGCCAACGTCCTGACTTTC | CASSEVGPGLVGSGANVLTF
TRBJ2-7 | TRBV5-5 | . | . | TGTGCCAGCAGCTTGCGGGTTGCCCACGAGCAGTACTTC | CASSLRVAHEQYF
TRBJ1-2 | TRBV4-1 | . | TRBD1 | TGCGCCAGCAGCCCGCACGGGACAGGGGGCGACTATGGCTACACCTTC | CASSPHGTGGDYGYTF
TRBJ2-3 | TRBV6-5 | . | . | TGTGCCAGCAGTTACTTGGAGGGGGGCCCAACAGATACGCAGTATTTT | CASSYLEGGPTDTQYF
TRBJ1-6 | TRBV7-9 | once | TRBD1 | TGTGCCAGCAGCCCCACCCAGGGACAGGGCTATAATTCACCCCTCCACTTT | CASSPTQGQGYNSPLHF
TRBJ2-1 | TRBV10-3 | . | TRBD2 | TGTGCCATCAGTGACGGCGGGAGCGGCAATGAGCAGTTCTTC | CAISDGGSGNEQFF
TRBJ2-3 | TRBV5-1 | few | TRBD2 | TGCGCCAGCAGGGCGGGAGAGACAGATACGCAGTATTTT | CASRAGETDTQYF